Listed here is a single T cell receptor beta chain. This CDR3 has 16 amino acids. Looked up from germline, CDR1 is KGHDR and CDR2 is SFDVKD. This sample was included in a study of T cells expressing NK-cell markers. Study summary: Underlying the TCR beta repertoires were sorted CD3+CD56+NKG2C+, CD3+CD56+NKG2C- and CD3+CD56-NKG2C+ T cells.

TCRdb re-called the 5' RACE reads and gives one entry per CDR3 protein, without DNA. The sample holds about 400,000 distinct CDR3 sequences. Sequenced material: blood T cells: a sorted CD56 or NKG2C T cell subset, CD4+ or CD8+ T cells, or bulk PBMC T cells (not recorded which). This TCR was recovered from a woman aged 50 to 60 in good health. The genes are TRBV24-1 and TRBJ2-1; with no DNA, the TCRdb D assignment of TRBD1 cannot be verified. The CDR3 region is CATSDVRGGSYNEQFF.